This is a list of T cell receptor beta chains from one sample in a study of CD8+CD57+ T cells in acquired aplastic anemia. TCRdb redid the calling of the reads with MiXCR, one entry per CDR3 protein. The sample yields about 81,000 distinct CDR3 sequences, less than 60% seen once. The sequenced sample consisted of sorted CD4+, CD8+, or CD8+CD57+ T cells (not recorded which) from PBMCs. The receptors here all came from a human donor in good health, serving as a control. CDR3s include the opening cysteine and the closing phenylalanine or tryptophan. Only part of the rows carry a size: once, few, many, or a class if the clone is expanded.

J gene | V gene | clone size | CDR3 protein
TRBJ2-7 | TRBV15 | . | CATSPGQGYYEQYF
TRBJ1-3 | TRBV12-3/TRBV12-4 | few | CASTGQGSSGNTIYF
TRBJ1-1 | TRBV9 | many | CASSETYRTEAFF
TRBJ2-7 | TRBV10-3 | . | CAISESEEGNEQYF
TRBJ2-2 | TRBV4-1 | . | CASSQVRFGAGELFF
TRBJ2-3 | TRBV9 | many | CASSGDSTDTQYF
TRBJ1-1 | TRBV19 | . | CASSSDRSMNTEAFF
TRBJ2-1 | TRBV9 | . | CASSVGGASYNEQFF
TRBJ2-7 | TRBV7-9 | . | CASSFSGSYEQYF
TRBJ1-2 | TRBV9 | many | CASSVADGYGYTF
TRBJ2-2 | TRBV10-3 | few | CAIGQDMGDTGELFF
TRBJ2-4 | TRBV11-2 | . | CASSLLAGGLAKNIQYF
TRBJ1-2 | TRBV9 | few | CASSVYLNYGYTF
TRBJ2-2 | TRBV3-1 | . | CASSEGGTSGRATGELFF
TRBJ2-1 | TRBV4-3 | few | CASSHETGGRYNEQFF
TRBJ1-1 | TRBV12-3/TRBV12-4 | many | CASSFGGTEAFF
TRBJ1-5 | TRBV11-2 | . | CASSLSLSGHSNQPQHF
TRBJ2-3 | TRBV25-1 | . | CASSVEVTQYF
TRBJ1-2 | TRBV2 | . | CASSEGQTGAYGYTF
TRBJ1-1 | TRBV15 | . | CAVGGQGAEAFF
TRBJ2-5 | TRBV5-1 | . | CASSALQGYQETQYF
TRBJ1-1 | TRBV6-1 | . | CASTYMGNTEAFF
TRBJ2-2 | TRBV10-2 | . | CASSGELAGGPHTGELFF
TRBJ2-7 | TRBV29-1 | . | CSVERGGHEQYF
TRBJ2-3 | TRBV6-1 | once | CASSEQGTSTDTQYF
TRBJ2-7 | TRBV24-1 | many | CATSVDDGEQYF
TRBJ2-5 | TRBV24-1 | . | CATSDAQETQYF
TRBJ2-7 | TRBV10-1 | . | CASSESGTGGEDEQYF
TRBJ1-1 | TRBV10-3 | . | CAISEVMQGGTEAFF
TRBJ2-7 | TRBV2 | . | CASSRDSYEQYF
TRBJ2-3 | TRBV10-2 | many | CASSEAGAQYF
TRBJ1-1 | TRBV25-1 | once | CASRTNLGWAQRTEAFF
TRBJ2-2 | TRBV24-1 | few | CATSDLGEAGGSPGELFF
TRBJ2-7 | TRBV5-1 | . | CASSHGTLQLEQYF
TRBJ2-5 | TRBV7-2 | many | CASSLGARTRQETQYF
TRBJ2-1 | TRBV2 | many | CASIFETGVNEQFF
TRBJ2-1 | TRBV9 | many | CASSVVGAGNEQFF
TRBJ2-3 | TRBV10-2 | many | CASTDPDTQYF
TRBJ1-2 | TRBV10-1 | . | CASKFRDSAFNGYTF
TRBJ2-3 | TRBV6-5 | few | CASSYDQKSTDTQYF
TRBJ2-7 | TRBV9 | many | CASSVGRGEQYF
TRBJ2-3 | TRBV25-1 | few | CASSDHGRTDTQYF
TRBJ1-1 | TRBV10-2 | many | CASSESGTPMNTEAFF
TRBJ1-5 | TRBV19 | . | CASSLSRDGQPQHF
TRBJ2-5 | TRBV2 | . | CASSGYQGTQYF
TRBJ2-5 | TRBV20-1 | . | CSATPGRGFQETQYF
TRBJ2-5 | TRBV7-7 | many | CASSFRGGGQETQYF
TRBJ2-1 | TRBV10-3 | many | CAISLDVADEQFF
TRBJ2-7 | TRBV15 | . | CATNPGQGLDEQYF
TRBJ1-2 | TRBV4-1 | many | CASSPLVGTALDYTF
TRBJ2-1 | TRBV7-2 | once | CASSLVQSHEQFF
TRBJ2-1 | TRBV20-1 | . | CSAKPGNNEQFF
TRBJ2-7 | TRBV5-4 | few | CASSPTGGHEQYF
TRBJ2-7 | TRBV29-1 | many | CSVEDGTGGYEQYF
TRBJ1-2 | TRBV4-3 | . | CASSRDRGYGYTF
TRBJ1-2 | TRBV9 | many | CASSGDGGEGYTF
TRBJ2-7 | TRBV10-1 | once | CASTPDRVREQYF
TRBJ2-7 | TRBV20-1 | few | CSARGTADYEQYF
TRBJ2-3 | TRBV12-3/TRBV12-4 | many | CASSLDGTQYF
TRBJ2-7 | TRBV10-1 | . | CASRRQGALYEQYF